Each of the 30 T cell receptor beta chains below was sequenced from the same sample in a study of cytomegalovirus exposure and HLA in healthy donors. The PCR employed 60 Vbeta primers together with 13 Jbeta primers. TCRdb's copy holds only in-frame clones and misses some; the assay was immunoSEQ multiplex PCR. The table has about 180,000 clones, 70% to 85% seen once; the top ten hold more than 3%. Material for sequencing was PBMCs. Receptor source: a woman aged 55 to 70 in good health and CMV-seropositive.

The rearrangement joins TRBV6-5 to TRBJ1-3; 7 bases align to TRBD1. Germline lookup yields CDR1 MNHEY and CDR2 SVGAGI. The CDR3 extends over 15 amino acids. V was clipped by 2 bases and J by 4 bases; unmatched bases: 5. The CDR3 sequence is CASSYTGQRGNTIYF. The CDR3 DNA reads as TGTGCCAGCAGTTACACGGGACAGCGGGGAAACACCATATATTTT.

The chain couples TRBV28 to TRBJ2-7, with TRBD1 matching over 7 bases. The V gene's germline CDR1 is MDHEN and CDR2 SYDVKM. V lost 6 bases, J lost 0 bases, and 8 bases stayed unmatched. This CDR3 region has 15 residues. CDR3 sequence (DNA): TGTGCCAGCAGCTCCGCCGGGACAGACTCCTACGAGCAGTACTTC. This encodes CASSSAGTDSYEQYF.

Only one count was recorded for this clone. The rearrangement uses TRBV19 and TRBJ1-2; TRBD1 matches at 7 bases. Germline V lookup: CDR1 LNHDA, CDR2 SQIVND (reference sequence). The CDR3 spans 12 residues. Germline trimming cut 10 bases from V and 2 bases from J; bases unmatched to any gene: 4. In nucleotides, the CDR3 is TGTGCCACCACAGGGGACAACTATGGCTACACCTTC. This translates into CATTGDNYGYTF.

This clone has more than one count but fewer than ten. The chain employs TRBV5-4 and TRBJ2-1; TRBD2 agrees at 15 bases. CDR1 is SGHNT, CDR2 YYREEE, per germline (reference sequence). The trim removed 4 bases at V and 8 bases at J, leaving 4 bases unmatched. This CDR3 has 15 residues. CDR3 in DNA: TGTGCCAGCAGCGCGGGACTAGCGGGAGGAGATGAGCAGTTCTTC. Translation: CASSAGLAGGDEQFF.

This clone showed up just a few times. CDR3 DNA: TGTGCCAGCAGCCACATCCGGGACAGGAACACTGAAGCTTTCTTT. This codes for CASSHIRDRNTEAFF. The rearrangement links TRBV4-2 to TRBJ1-1; 7 bases are a match to TRBD1. This CDR3 spans 15 amino acids. V was clipped by 3 bases and J by 1 base; unmatched bases: 5. Per the germline V gene, CDR1 is LGHNA and CDR2 is YNFKEQ.

V is TRBV15 and J is TRBJ2-7, with D possibly being TRBD1 (5 bases). V lost 2 bases, J lost 5 bases, and 16 bases lay in between. Germline values: CDR1 LNHNV, CDR2 YYDKDF (reference sequence). The CDR3 is 15 amino acids. The CDR3 DNA sequence: TGTGCCACCAGCAGATATGGACACGATGCGGACGAGCAGTACTTC. Protein sequence: CATSRYGHDADEQYF.

V usage is TRBV30 and J usage is TRBJ1-2, with D maybe TRBD1 (6 bases). The V end lost 8 bases, the J end lost 1 base, and 14 bases lay between the germline ends. The germline V gene encodes CDR1 GTSNPN and CDR2 SVGIG (reference sequence). The CDR3 length is 13 residues. The CDR3 protein is CARQGTINYGYTF. CDR3 nucleotide sequence: TGTGCCCGTCAGGGGACGATTAACTATGGCTACACCTTC.

The chain links TRBV9 to TRBJ2-1; TRBD2 matches 10 bases. Germline CDR1 reads SGDLS; CDR2 reads YYNGEE. V dropped 4 bases and J dropped 9; count of bases not matched to a gene: 10. The CDR3 is 15 amino acids. The CDR3 here is CASSTGVAGGSEQFF. DNA for the CDR3: TGTGCCAGCAGCACTGGGGTAGCGGGAGGAAGTGAGCAGTTCTTC.

The V gene is TRBV7-2, the J gene TRBJ2-7; D is possibly TRBD2 (5 bases). Germline lookup yields CDR1 SGHTA and CDR2 FQGNSA. Trimming took 1 base from V and 3 from J, leaving 10 bases between them. The CDR3 runs 14 residues. The CDR3 loop is CASSLVSSGYEQYF. In nucleotides, the CDR3 is TGTGCCAGCAGCTTAGTTTCCAGCGGCTACGAGCAGTACTTC.

This clone was detected once. The genes are TRBV27 and TRBJ2-1, with 12 bases aligning to TRBD2. This CDR3 is built from 16 residues. The V segment lost 10 bases and the J segment 7 bases; nucleotides outside the gene matches: 14. CDR1 is MNHEY and CDR2 is SMNVEV in the germline V gene (reference sequence). DNA for the CDR3: TGTGCCACCTCCCGACTGACTAGCGGGAGTGTGAATGAGCAGTTCTTC. Its translation: CATSRLTSGSVNEQFF.

This clone showed up just a few times. The J gene is TRBJ1-5, the V gene TRBV4-1, with 7 bases aligning to TRBD1. The V gene's germline CDR1 is MGHRA and CDR2 YSYEKL. CDR3 length equals 16 residues. With V trimmed by 4 bases and J by 5 bases, 11 bases remained unmatched. CDR3 in amino acids: CASSLTEGTDYQPQHF. The CDR3 DNA is TGCGCCAGCAGCCTCACCGAGGGGACAGATTATCAGCCCCAGCATTTT.

This chain links TRBV30 with TRBJ1-2; possibly TRBD1 for D (5 bases). The CDR3 sequence is 13 residues long. Trimming removed 0 bases from V and 10 bases from J, with 15 bases in between. The germline V gene has CDR1 GTSNPN and CDR2 SVGIG (reference sequence). CDR3: CAWSVQTVIAYTF. As DNA, the CDR3 is TGTGCCTGGAGTGTACAGACAGTTATAGCCTACACCTTC.

This clone was seen only a few times. The chain links TRBV5-1 to TRBJ2-7, with 8 positions matching TRBD1. The V gene's germline CDR1 is SGHRS and CDR2 YFSETQ. This CDR3 contains 17 residues. V gave up 8 bases and J gave up 7 bases; unmatched junction bases: 23. CDR3 in DNA: TGCGCCAGTTCATCGTCAGGGGGCCCTAGCATTTCGAGGGAGCAGTACTTC. Its translation: CASSSSGGPSISREQYF.

This chain connects TRBV28 to TRBJ1-2; 7 bases line up with TRBD1. J was trimmed by 4 bases and V by 6 bases; bases with no gene match: 2. The germline V gene encodes CDR1 MDHEN and CDR2 SYDVKM. This CDR3 has 12 amino acids. The CDR3 here is CASRPGGYGYTF. In DNA form, the CDR3 reads TGTGCCAGCAGACCAGGGGGCTATGGCTACACCTTC.

The J gene is TRBJ2-5, the V gene TRBV9, with D maybe TRBD2 (5 bases). The J call could be wrong; TRBJ2-7 is a better fit for the DNA end. Germline V gives CDR1 SGDLS, CDR2 YYNGEE. CDR3 length equals 13 residues. CDR3 protein: CASSTPSSGEQYF. The CDR3 bases are TGTGCCAGCAGCACCCCTAGCTCCGGCGAGCAGTACTTC.

The chain employs TRBV4-1 and TRBJ2-7; 11 nucleotides match TRBD2. J was trimmed by 4 bases and V by 1 base; bases with no gene match: 9. The CDR3 runs to 17 residues. Germline CDR1 MGHRA, CDR2 YSYEKL. DNA for the CDR3: TGCGCCAGCAGCCAAGTACGGCTAGCGGGAGGACTATACGAGCAGTACTTC. Its protein product is CASSQVRLAGGLYEQYF.

V usage is TRBV19 and J usage is TRBJ1-1; 9 nucleotides line up with TRBD1. The CDR3 totals 17 residues. The V and J ends lost 5 bases and 0 bases, in that order; junction bases with no gene match: 10. Germline V gene lookup returns CDR1 LNHDA and CDR2 SQIVND (reference sequence). The CDR3 region is CASSVIRDRAMNTEAFF. The CDR3 coding sequence is TGTGCCAGTAGTGTGATCCGGGACAGGGCTATGAACACTGAAGCTTTCTTT.

The V and J genes are TRBV11-2 and TRBJ2-3; 11 bases agree with TRBD2. The trim removed 2 bases at V and 2 bases at J, leaving 3 bases unmatched. CDR1 is SGHAT, CDR2 FQNNGV, per germline. The CDR3 spans 16 residues. The CDR3 is CASSLRLAGTTDTQYF. DNA for the CDR3: TGTGCCAGCAGCTTAAGACTAGCGGGAACCACAGATACGCAGTATTTT.

This sequence joins TRBV5-1 and TRBJ2-7; D gene uncertain. CDR3 length: 16 amino acids. The germline V and J ends were trimmed by 0 bases and 6 bases, with 19 bases remaining between them. Per germline, CDR1 SGHRS and CDR2 YFSETQ. This chain's CDR3 is CASSLALGGPPAEQYF. CDR3 DNA sequence: TGCGCCAGCAGCTTGGCCCTTGGCGGCCCCCCGGCCGAGCAGTACTTC.

The chain has TRBV30 and TRBJ2-7; TRBD1 matches 11 bases. The CDR3 runs 14 residues. With V trimmed by 2 bases and J by 4 bases, 4 bases remained unmatched. The V gene's germline CDR1 is GTSNPN and CDR2 SVGIG (reference sequence). This CDR3 reads CAWSKGQGAYEQYF. The CDR3 DNA reads TGTGCCTGGAGTAAAGGACAGGGGGCTTACGAGCAGTACTTC.

This clone was counted a single time. The rearrangement joins TRBV21-1 to TRBJ1-4. TRBV21-1 is assigned pseudogene status. The CDR3 runs to 17 residues. The CDR3 here is CASSKDWRAGINEKLFF. CDR3 nucleotide sequence: TGTGCCAGCAGCAAAGATTGGAGGGCAGGCATTAATGAAAAACTGTTTTTT.

This clone was seen a few times. The chain joins TRBV10-3 to TRBJ2-7; 9 nucleotides align to TRBD1. There are 13 residues in the CDR3. CDR1 ENHRY and CDR2 SYGVKD come from the germline V gene. V was pared by 7 bases and J by 4 bases, with 5 bases of the junction left unmatched. CDR3 sequence (DNA): TGTGCCATCACCGGACAGGGGATTTACGAGCAGTACTTC. Translated: CAITGQGIYEQYF.

This clone has only a few counts. The chain combines TRBV2 with TRBJ2-7; D perhaps matches TRBD2 (6 bases). Germline assignment: CDR1 SNHLY and CDR2 FYNNEI. This CDR3 is 14 amino acids long. Trimming took 10 bases from V and 2 from J, leaving 18 bases between them. The CDR3 sequence is CATQDGGRTYEQYF. DNA for the CDR3: TGTGCCACCCAGGACGGGGGAAGAACCTACGAGCAGTACTTC. Full variable domain (missing parts from reference TRBV2 and TRBJ2-7): EPEVTQTPSHQVTQMGQEVILRCVPISNHLYFYWYRQILGQKVEFLVSFYNNEISEKSEIFDDQFSVERPDGSNFTLKIRSTKLEDSAMYFCATQDGGRTYEQYFGPGTRLTVT.

V usage is TRBV7-9 and J usage is TRBJ2-7, with TRBD1 matching over 10 bases. The CDR3 is made up of 15 amino acids. Looked up from germline, CDR1 is SEHNR and CDR2 is FQNEAQ (reference sequence). The V gene end was trimmed by 3 bases and the J gene end by 5 bases; junction bases not matched to a gene: 7. The CDR3 DNA is TGTGCCAGCAGCTTGACAGGGGGCCAAACGGACGAGCAGTACTTC. It codes for CASSLTGGQTDEQYF.

This clone was detected a few times. V and J are TRBV28 and TRBJ1-3; tentatively, D is TRBD1 (6 bases). Trimming cost V 3 bases and J 0 bases, with 9 bases left between them. CDR3 length: 15 amino acids. Germline values: CDR1 MDHEN, CDR2 SYDVKM. The CDR3 region is CASSFGGLSGNTIYF. CDR3 coding DNA: TGTGCCAGCAGTTTTGGGGGCCTCTCTGGAAACACCATATATTTT.

The sample holds one count of this clone. The gene calls are TRBV6-5 and TRBJ1-2; D call uncertain. Germline CDR1 and CDR2: MNHEY and SVGAGI. V was cut by 5 bases and J by 11 bases, with 12 bases left in between. CDR3 length: 11 amino acids. This chain's CDR3 is CASSTAQTYTF. As DNA, the CDR3 is TGTGCCAGCAGTACAGCCCAAACATACACCTTC.

A remark on this clone: Other DNA sequences from this sample encode an identical CDR3 as well. The rearrangement links TRBV9 to TRBJ2-2; 11 positions agree with TRBD2. Unmatched junction bases numbered 0, after V lost 0 bases and J lost 5 bases. Germline lookup yields CDR1 SGDLS and CDR2 YYNGEE. CDR3 length: 15 amino acids. Here the CDR3 DNA reads TGTGCCAGCAGCGTAGGACTAGCGGGAACCGGGGAGCTGTTTTTT. Translating it yields CASSVGLAGTGELFF.

The chain couples TRBV2 to TRBJ2-7, with D tentatively TRBD1 (5 bases). The germline V gene has CDR1 SNHLY and CDR2 FYNNEI. Trimming removed 7 bases from V and 11 bases from J, with 24 bases in between. CDR3 length equals 14 residues. CDR3 sequence: CASTTDTTSPTEYF. CDR3 coding DNA: TGTGCCAGCACGACGGACACGACTTCTCCAACCGAGTACTTC. The full variable domain, in which reference TRBV2 and TRBJ2-7 provide the parts outside the CDR3, is EPEVTQTPSHQVTQMGQEVILRCVPISNHLYFYWYRQILGQKVEFLVSFYNNEISEKSEIFDDQFSVERPDGSNFTLKIRSTKLEDSAMYFCASTTDTTSPTEYFGPGTRLTVT.

The chain uses TRBV5-1 and TRBJ2-1; 8 nucleotides line up with TRBD1. Trimming cost V 6 bases and J 3 bases; bases outside gene matches: 8. Germline V gene sequence: CDR1 SGHRS, CDR2 YFSETQ. The CDR3 consists of 15 residues. CDR3 region: CASNQGTGSYNEQFF. DNA for the CDR3: TGCGCCAGCAACCAAGGGACAGGTAGCTACAATGAGCAGTTCTTC.

This chain links TRBV5-1 with TRBJ2-3; weak D call: TRBD2 (5 bases). V lost 2 bases, J lost 4 bases, and 14 bases lay in between. The CDR3 has 15 amino acids. Germline V gives CDR1 SGHRS, CDR2 YFSETQ. This chain's CDR3 is CASSLTSGSADTQYF. The DNA of the CDR3 is TGCGCCAGCAGCTTAACAAGCGGATCAGCAGATACGCAGTATTTT.